These 8 T cell receptor beta chains share one sample of origin, sequenced in a study of T cells in Graves' hyperthyroidism and ophthalmopathy. TCR beta CDR3 regions were amplified from RNA. The HTBI primer set drove a first-round RT-PCR of the TCR CDR3. TCRdb called the multiplex PCR reads again in MiXCR, with one record for every CDR3 protein. The sample shows some 720,000 distinct CDR3 sequences, over 15% of them seen only once. Specimen: blood. These receptors were collected from a man between 18 and 29 years old with Graves' hyperthyroidism.

The chain links TRBV5-6 to TRBJ2-1; 12 positions agree with TRBD2. Germline V CDR1 and CDR2: SGHDT, YYEEEE. The V segment lost 2 bases and the J segment 8 bases; nucleotides outside the gene matches: 8. The CDR3 spans 16 residues. The CDR3 DNA reads TGTGCCAGCAGCTTCCGACTAGCGGGGGCGATGGATGAGCAGTTCTTC. Translation: CASSFRLAGAMDEQFF.

The chain joins TRBV2 to TRBJ2-4; 8 bases are shared with TRBD2. The germline V gene has CDR1 SNHLY and CDR2 FYNNEI. J was trimmed by 8 bases and V by 5 bases; bases with no gene match: 20. The CDR3 has 18 amino acids. The CDR3 here is CASSLSEGIAGRGYIQYF. The DNA of the CDR3 is TGTGCCAGCAGTCTCTCGGAGGGTATAGCGGGACGGGGGTACATTCAGTACTTC.

This clonotype showed up many times. The V and J genes are TRBV28 and TRBJ2-1; 11 positions match TRBD2. From germline, CDR1 is MDHEN and CDR2 SYDVKM. CDR3 size: 15 residues. After removal of 6 bases from V and 10 bases from J, the junction contained 11 bases not matched to a gene. CDR3 in DNA: TGTGCCAGCAGCCCTAGCGGGAGGCCACGGGGGGAGCAGTTCTTC. Amino acid sequence: CASSPSGRPRGEQFF.

This clonotype has only a few counts. J is TRBJ1-5 and V is TRBV20-1; D unclear. Per germline, CDR1 DFQATT and CDR2 SNEGSKA (reference sequence). The CDR3 length is 12 residues. Trimming stripped 5 bases from V and 2 bases from J, with 7 bases between. The CDR3 is CSAVKGNQPQHF. Here the CDR3 DNA reads TGCAGTGCTGTCAAGGGCAATCAGCCCCAGCATTTT.

This clonotype was seen a handful of times. V gene TRBV7-9 combines with J gene TRBJ2-7, with D perhaps matching TRBD1 (6 bases). The CDR3 contains 14 residues. Germline V CDR1 and CDR2: SEHNR, FQNEAQ (reference sequence). Trimming shortened V by 9 bases and J by 6 bases, and 21 bases separated the two germline ends. The CDR3 DNA is TGTGCCAGTAGCACAGGGCCACAGTCGGCCGAGCAGTACTTC. This codes for CASSTGPQSAEQYF. Using reference TRBV7-9 and TRBJ2-7 for the parts outside the CDR3, the full variable domain is DTGVSQNPRHKITKRGQNVTFRCDPISEHNRLYWYRQTLGQGPEFLTYFQNEAQLEKSRLLSDRFSAERPKGSFSTLEIQRTEQGDSAMYLCASSTGPQSAEQYFGPGTRLTVT.

This clonotype was recorded many times. V and J are TRBV10-3 and TRBJ1-1; D may be TRBD1 (5 bases). Germline V gives CDR1 ENHRY, CDR2 SYGVKD. The CDR3 totals 13 residues. With 8 bases removed from V and 0 bases from J, the gap between germline ends came to 10 bases. The DNA for the CDR3 is TGTGCCATCTTGAGGGGCCTGAACACTGAAGCTTTCTTT. Translating it yields CAILRGLNTEAFF.

This clonotype was detected only a few times. The chain joins TRBV27 to TRBJ2-1; TRBD1 is a possible D gene (5 bases). The V end was cut by 4 bases, the J end by 7 bases, with 14 bases between. The CDR3 has 14 amino acids. The germline V gene has CDR1 MNHEY and CDR2 SMNVEV (reference sequence). The CDR3 DNA reads as TGTGCCAGCAGTTACGGCCGCCCAGGGAATGAGCAGTTCTTC. Protein product: CASSYGRPGNEQFF.

This clonotype was recorded only once. The chain employs TRBV18 and TRBJ2-5; D may be TRBD2 (5 bases). CDR1 KGHSH and CDR2 LQKENI come from the germline V gene. Trimming took 6 bases from V and 7 from J, leaving 24 bases between them. This CDR3 spans 16 amino acids. CDR3 DNA sequence: TGTGCCAGCTCCTTCCCTGCGGACCGAGGGCAACGGACCCAGTACTTC. Translating it yields CASSFPADRGQRTQYF.